The 4 T cell receptor beta chains listed next were all sequenced from one sample in a study of cytomegalovirus exposure and HLA in healthy donors. With 60 Vbeta and 13 Jbeta primers, the PCR was carried out. Sequencing used immunoSEQ multiplex PCR; TCRdb keeps in-frame clones, though not all of them. The top ten clones hold 1% of a sample with roughly 150,000 clones, roughly 79% of them seen once. The sample taken for sequencing was PBMCs. These receptors all come from a middle-aged woman in good health and CMV-seronegative.

The rearrangement joins TRBV9 to TRBJ2-1; 11 bases map to TRBD2. This CDR3 is 17 amino acids long. Trimming removed 0 bases from V and 6 bases from J; junction bases left unmatched: 8. CDR1 and CDR2 (germline): SGDLS, YYNGEE. The CDR3 DNA reads as TGTGCCAGCAGCGTAGGACTAGCGGGGAGTCGATTCAATGAGCAGTTCTTC. Residues: CASSVGLAGSRFNEQFF.

V gene TRBV7-9 combines with J gene TRBJ1-1; D is uncertain. Germline assignment: CDR1 SEHNR and CDR2 FQNEAQ (reference sequence). The CDR3 has 15 amino acids. Trimming took off 7 bases at V and 0 bases at J, with 15 bases between the two ends. The CDR3 DNA is TGTGCCAGCATCCTTGATGGGGAGATGAACACTGAAGCTTTCTTT. Protein: CASILDGEMNTEAFF.

The V and J genes are TRBV5-1 and TRBJ2-7; TRBD1 is a possible D gene (6 bases). CDR1 is SGHRS and CDR2 is YFSETQ in the germline V gene. The CDR3 has 16 residues. The V gene lost 4 bases and the J gene lost 4 bases, with 21 bases spanning the gap. The CDR3 loop reads CASSLGDWDTVYEQYF. The CDR3 DNA sequence: TGCGCCAGCAGCCTCGGTGATTGGGACACCGTTTACGAGCAGTACTTC.

This clone was seen more than once but under ten times. The gene calls are TRBV10-3 and TRBJ2-7; TRBD1 matches at 8 bases. The germline V gene encodes CDR1 ENHRY and CDR2 SYGVKD. The CDR3 loop spans 14 amino acids. After removal of 2 bases from V and 4 bases from J, the junction contained 4 bases not matched to a gene. This chain's CDR3 is CAISEMTGEYEQYF. As DNA, the CDR3 is TGTGCCATCAGTGAGATGACAGGGGAATACGAGCAGTACTTC.